Included here is one T cell receptor (beta chain) sequence, with context. What it recognizes is unknown. The data were obtained in a study of cytomegalovirus exposure and HLA in healthy donors. Study observations and caveats: Prior analysis indicated that the majority of TCR beta V segments exhibited productivity approximately 87% or approximately 30% of the time.

This PCR relied on a set of 60 Vbeta primers and 13 Jbeta primers. Data came from immunoSEQ multiplex PCR; TCRdb stores just in-frame clones and leaves some out. The table records under 120,000 clones, around 70% of them present only once. The ends were cut back, 0 bases at V and 0 bases at J, with 8 bases in the middle. The CDR3 length is 15 residues. CDR1 and CDR2 from the germline V gene are SGHRS and YFSETQ. This TCR was sampled from a man in his forties in good health and CMV-seropositive. The chain combines TRBV5-1 with TRBJ2-3; no reliable D call. Sequenced material: PBMCs. CDR3 sequence: CASSLAGDSTDTQYF. CDR3 nucleotide sequence: TGCGCCAGCAGCTTGGCGGGTGACAGCACAGATACGCAGTATTTT.